The clone carrying this T cell receptor (beta chain) was detected many times. Its antigen is unknown. The library was built for alpha chains, so this beta chain is an off-target read and its size means little. The data derive from a study of spatial heterogeneity in lung cancer. One entry per CDR3 protein, called by TCRdb with MiXCR from the 5' RACE reads. The sample comprises 8,700 or so distinct CDR3 sequences, roughly an eighth of which are singletons, and roughly an eighth rests with the top ten. The V gene lost 0 bases and the J gene lost 7 bases, with 13 bases spanning the gap. Germline V CDR1 and CDR2: SGHRS, YFSETQ. The CDR3 runs to 14 residues. As to time point: sample taken at primary tumor resection. The sequenced material consisted of unsorted whole RNA from tumor, nontumor lung or frozen PBMC. Study observations and caveats: In tumors, expanded intratumoral alpha and beta TCR counts tracked mutation counts.

The sequence was collected from a male donor with early-stage non-small cell lung cancer. The chain couples TRBV5-1 to TRBJ1-2, with D hard to call. The specimen was lung tumor tissue, collected at surgery. This chain's CDR3 is CASSLDSAAPGYTF. CDR3 coding DNA: TGCGCCAGCAGCTTGGATTCAGCAGCCCCTGGCTACACCTTC.